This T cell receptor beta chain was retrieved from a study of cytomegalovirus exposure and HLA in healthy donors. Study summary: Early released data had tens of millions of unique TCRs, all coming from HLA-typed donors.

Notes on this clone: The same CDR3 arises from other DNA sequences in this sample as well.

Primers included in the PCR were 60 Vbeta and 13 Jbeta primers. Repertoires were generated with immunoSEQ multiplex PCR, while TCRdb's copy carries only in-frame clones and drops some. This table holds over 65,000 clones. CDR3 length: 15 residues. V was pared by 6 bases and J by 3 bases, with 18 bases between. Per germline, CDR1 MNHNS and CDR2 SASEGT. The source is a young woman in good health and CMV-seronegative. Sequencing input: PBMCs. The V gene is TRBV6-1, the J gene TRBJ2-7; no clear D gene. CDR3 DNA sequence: TGTGCCAGCAGCCCCGCCCGAAACAGCCGCTACGAGCAGTACTTC. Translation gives CASSPARNSRYEQYF.